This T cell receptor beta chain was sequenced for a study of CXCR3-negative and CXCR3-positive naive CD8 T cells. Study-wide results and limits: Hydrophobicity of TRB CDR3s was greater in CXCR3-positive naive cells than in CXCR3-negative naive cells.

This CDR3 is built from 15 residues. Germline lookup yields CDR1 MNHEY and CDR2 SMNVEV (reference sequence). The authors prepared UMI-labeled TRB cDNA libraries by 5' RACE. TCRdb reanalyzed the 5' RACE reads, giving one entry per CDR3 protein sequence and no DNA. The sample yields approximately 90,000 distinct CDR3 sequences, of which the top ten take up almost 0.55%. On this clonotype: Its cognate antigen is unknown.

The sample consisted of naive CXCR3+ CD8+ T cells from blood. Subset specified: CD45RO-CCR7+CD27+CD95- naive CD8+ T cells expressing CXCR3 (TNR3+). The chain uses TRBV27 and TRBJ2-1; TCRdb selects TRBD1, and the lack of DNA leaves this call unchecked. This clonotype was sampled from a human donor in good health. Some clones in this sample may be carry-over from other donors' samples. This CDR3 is CASITNRGGIGEQFF.